This TCR beta chain was sequenced in a study of PD-1 blockade in classical Hodgkin lymphoma. Study conclusions and caveats: Newly diagnosed patients were reported to exhibit reduced baseline TCR diversity relative to healthy donors. The origin of the repertoire differences remains undefined, with disease activity or prior therapy as possible causes. Exclusion was the outcome for patients who began nivolumab under 1 year after ASCT.

This table comes from immunoSEQ multiplex PCR, and its TCRdb copy is limited to in-frame clones, with some not included. The sample carries roughly 21,000 clones, around 83% recorded once. The V and J ends lost 5 bases and 7 bases respectively, with 14 bases between them. The V gene's germline CDR1 is SNHLY and CDR2 FYNNEI. The CDR3 loop spans 13 amino acids. With regard to this clone: Its antigen is currently unknown.

Time point described: cycle 4 day 1 (C4D1), after around six weeks of nivolumab. Each of the patients experienced relapse following autologous stem cell transplantation, and their brentuximab vedotin exposure differed. Relapsed/refractory classical Hodgkin lymphoma patients had complete, partial or progressive responses. The sequence derives from a human donor with classical Hodgkin lymphoma. The V call is TRBV2, the J call TRBJ1-1; TRBD1 might be the D (6 bases). The sample here was peripheral blood mononuclear cells (PBMCs), taken before the fourth cycle of nivolumab. The CDR3 DNA follows: TGTGCCAGCAGTCGGTTACTGGACAGTGAAGCTTTCTTT. This encodes CASSRLLDSEAFF.